This TCR beta chain was retrieved from a study of tumor and adjacent non-tumor tissue in lung cancer. In the study overall: Samples averaged about 4.2 million productive TCRbeta reads each.

TCRbeta libraries were built with three rounds of nested PCR, modified from ARM-PCR. From the multiplex PCR reads, TCRdb called clonotypes with MiXCR, one entry per CDR3 protein. The table shows some 99,000 distinct CDR3 sequences, with around 80% occurring only once. This sample's RNA came from whole unsorted tissue. V was cut by 9 bases and J by 0 bases, with 10 bases left in between. Germline lookup yields CDR1 SGHNT and CDR2 YYREEE (reference sequence). The CDR3 runs to 13 residues. This clonotype was seen repeatedly, ten times or more. Sequencing input: lung tumor tissue. The chain employs TRBV5-4 and TRBJ2-1, with D perhaps given as TRBD1 or TRBD2 (5 bases each). The origin of this receptor is a woman aged 55-69 years with non-small cell lung cancer. The CDR3 sequence: CATGADSYNEQFF. The CDR3 DNA follows: TGTGCCACCGGGGCAGACTCCTACAATGAGCAGTTCTTC.